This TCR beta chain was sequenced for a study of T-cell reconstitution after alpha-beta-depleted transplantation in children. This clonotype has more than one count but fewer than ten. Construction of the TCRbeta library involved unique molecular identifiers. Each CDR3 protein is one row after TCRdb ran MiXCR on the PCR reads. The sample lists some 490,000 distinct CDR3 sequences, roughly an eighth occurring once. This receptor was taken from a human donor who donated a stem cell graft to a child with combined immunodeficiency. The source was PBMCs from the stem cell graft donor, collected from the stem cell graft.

This CDR3 reads CASRPQGPDTQYF. The CDR3 bases are TGCGCCAGCAGACCACAGGGACCAGATACGCAGTATTTT. V and J are TRBV5-1 and TRBJ2-3, with D possibly TRBD1 on 6 matching bases. Germline assignment: CDR1 SGHRS and CDR2 YFSETQ. The V end was cut by 5 bases, the J end by 4 bases, with 11 bases between. This CDR3 is 13 amino acids long.